This T cell receptor (beta chain) is from a study of cytomegalovirus exposure and HLA in healthy donors. Study conclusions and caveats: High specificity and sensitivity for cytomegalovirus status were reported for the classifier.

PCR primers comprised 60 Vbeta and 13 Jbeta primers. Assay: immunoSEQ multiplex PCR; the TCRdb copy retains only in-frame clones and omits some. The table includes about 140,000 clones, about three quarters detected once. Note on this clone: Its specificity is not known.

Per the germline V gene, CDR1 is MNHEY and CDR2 is SVGAGI. V lost 0 bases to trimming and J lost 11 bases, with 8 bases between them. The CDR3 runs to 13 residues. The chain uses TRBV6-5 and TRBJ1-6; no clear D. The receptor was isolated from a man in his forties or fifties in good health and CMV-seronegative. Sample: PBMCs. CDR3 nucleotides: TGTGCCAGCAGTTACTCGGAGAAAGCACCCCTCCACTTT. It codes for CASSYSEKAPLHF.